This T cell receptor (beta chain) was profiled in a study of cytomegalovirus exposure and HLA in healthy donors. Study findings and constraints: The authors listed 164 TCR beta chains as cytomegalovirus-associated. Upon later analysis, HLA-associated TCR beta chains proved more clonally expanded than other, equally common chains. TCR beta sequences reportedly predicted the HLA-A and HLA-B alleles of most subjects accurately. Per a prior analysis, the majority of TCR beta V segments were productive roughly 87% or roughly 30% of the time.

The germline V gene has CDR1 SEHNR and CDR2 FQNEAQ (reference sequence). The CDR3 contains 14 residues. The ends were cut back, 3 bases at V and 5 bases at J, with 10 bases in the middle. In the PCR, 60 Vbeta and 13 Jbeta primers were used. Sequencing was performed with immunoSEQ multiplex PCR; in TCRdb, only in-frame clones are kept and a portion is missing. The sample contains 70,000 to 95,000 clones, less than 65% of which appear only once. This clone has only one observation. Its antigen is still unknown. The sequence was obtained from a woman between 25 and 40 years old in good health and CMV-seropositive. V and J are TRBV7-9 and TRBJ1-4; D possibly corresponds to TRBD1 (6 bases). The sequencing input was PBMCs. CDR3 protein: CASSLTRGNEKLFF. The CDR3 DNA reads TGTGCCAGCAGCTTGACAAGGGGGAATGAAAAACTGTTTTTT.